This T cell receptor beta chain was observed in a study of metastatic and nonmetastatic thyroid tumors. Study conclusions and caveats: Patients with malignant thyroid tumors reportedly had significantly higher TCR beta diversity than those with benign nodules, in blood and tumor.

CDR3 length: 15 residues. The germline V and J ends were trimmed by 6 bases and 0 bases, with 11 bases remaining between them. Per germline, CDR1 LNHDA and CDR2 SQIVND (reference sequence). In the original workflow: A classifier for distant metastasis in papillary thyroid cancer was constructed using CDR3 differences observed across clinicopathological groups. TCRdb reanalyzed the PCR reads with MiXCR. TCRdb's processing, not the study's, gives the V and J calls here. Among 6,100 or so clones listed, approximately 35% were seen once. A remark on this clone: No antigen is known for it.

All patients reached thyroid surgery having received no treatment beforehand. The V gene is TRBV19, the J gene TRBJ2-2; no clear D gene. The source material was tumor tissue. The receptor was derived from a female donor with papillary thyroid cancer or a benign thyroid nodule (not recorded which). Some clones in this sample may be carry-over from other donors' samples. CDR3 in amino acids: CASRSGGPNTGELFF. DNA of the CDR3: TGTGCCAGTAGAAGTGGTGGGCCGAACACCGGGGAGCTGTTTTTT. The entire variable domain, with the rest obtained from reference TRBV19 and TRBJ2-2, is as follows: DGGITQSPKYLFRKEGQNVTLSCEQNLNHDAMYWYRQDPGQGLRLIYYSQIVNDFQKGDIAEGYSVSREKKESFPLTVTSAQKNPTAFYLCASRSGGPNTGELFFGEGSRLTVL.